This T cell receptor beta chain stems from a study of regulatory T cells. The primer mix had 52 TRBV and 13 TRBJ primers. The data were produced by immunoSEQ multiplex PCR, yet TCRdb's version contains in-frame clones alone and is incomplete. The sample has 20,000 to 25,000 clones, roughly 88% seen once; the top ten hold about 1.3%. Points on this clone: The antigen is undetermined.

V was pared by 6 bases and J by 2 bases, with 6 bases of the junction left unmatched. The length of the CDR3 is 14 residues. Germline V gene data show CDR1 as MNHNS and CDR2 as SASEGT. All CD3G-deficient patients showed autoimmunity, more severe in two. General study results and limits: Hydrophobic residues at CDR3 positions 6 and 7 were enriched in conventional CD4+ T cells of CD3G-deficient patients. Skewed V and J usage and few unique V-J pairs marked patient repertoires, most in Tregs.

Material for sequencing was conventional CD4+ T cells sorted from blood. The V gene is TRBV6-1, the J gene TRBJ2-7; 8 nucleotides match TRBD2. The receptor was derived from a child between 5 and 17 years old with CD3G deficiency. The chain's CDR3 is CASSPGGTPYEQYF. Written as DNA, the CDR3 is TGTGCCAGCAGCCCGGGAGGGACCCCCTACGAGCAGTACTTC.